These 8 T cell receptor beta chains share one sample of origin, sequenced in a study of response to subunit inactivated influenza vaccine. Via MiXCR, TCRdb re-called the RT-PCR reads, giving one row per CDR3 protein. The sample consists of over 750,000 distinct CDR3 sequences, over 20% of them appearing once. The sample in question was PBMCs from blood, obtained 5 days after vaccination. These TCRs come from a middle-aged man who received an inactivated influenza vaccine.

In this sample, this clonotype turned up a few times. This chain uses TRBV5-1 with TRBJ2-2; 9 bases fit TRBD1. V gave up 4 bases and J gave up 7 bases; unmatched junction bases: 17. This CDR3 has 18 residues. CDR1 and CDR2 from the germline V gene are SGHRS and YFSETQ. CDR3 nucleotide sequence: TGCGCCAGCAGCCAGATATTTTTCGGGACAGGGTCTGTCGGGGAGCTGTTTTTT. Amino acids: CASSQIFFGTGSVGELFF. Complete variable domain (other parts from reference TRBV5-1 and TRBJ2-2): KAGVTQTPRYLIKTRGQQVTLSCSPISGHRSVSWYQQTPGQGLQFLFEYFSETQRNKGNFPGRFSGRQFSNSRSEMNVSTLELGDSALYLCASSQIFFGTGSVGELFFGEGSRLTVL.

CDR3 coding DNA: TGTGCCATCAGTGAGATGGGCCGGTCCTACGAGCAGTACTTC. Protein product: CAISEMGRSYEQYF. The chain is built from TRBV10-3 and TRBJ2-7, with unresolved D. Germline CDR1 ENHRY, CDR2 SYGVKD. There are 14 residues in the CDR3. V was cut by 2 bases and J by 1 base, with 9 bases left in between.

The chain couples TRBV27 to TRBJ2-7, with D uncertain. This CDR3 has 12 residues. Trimming took off 2 bases at V and 8 bases at J, with 10 bases between the two ends. The germline CDR1 and CDR2 sequences are MNHEY and SMNVEV (reference sequence). This chain's CDR3 is CASSLLAGQQYF. CDR3 in DNA: TGTGCCAGCAGTTTACTGGCAGGTCAGCAGTACTTC.

The chain joins TRBV14 to TRBJ2-1; no definite D call. The V end lost 1 base, the J end lost 3 bases, and 10 bases lay between the germline ends. CDR1 and CDR2 from the germline V gene are SGHDN and FVKESK. The CDR3 sequence is 15 residues long. The chain's CDR3 is CASSQGVGFYNEQFF. In nucleotides, the CDR3 is TGTGCCAGCAGCCAAGGAGTGGGGTTCTACAATGAGCAGTTCTTC.

There are a few counts of this clonotype. The chain recombines TRBV6-1 with TRBJ1-6, with D tentatively TRBD1 (5 bases). The CDR3 is 14 amino acids. V dropped 0 bases and J dropped 6 bases, with 6 bases sitting between them. Germline CDR1 and CDR2: MNHNS and SASEGT. The CDR3 region is CASSEAGANSPLHF. The CDR3 nucleotides are TGTGCCAGCAGTGAAGCCGGGGCTAATTCACCCCTCCACTTT.

This clonotype was found a few times. V and J are TRBV11-2 and TRBJ2-5; D is perhaps TRBD1 (6 bases). Looked up from germline, CDR1 is SGHAT and CDR2 is FQNNGV. The CDR3 length is 13 residues. The V end lost 6 bases, the J end lost 7 bases, and 15 bases lay between the germline ends. The CDR3 sequence is CASRLQGTTTQYF. CDR3 nucleotide sequence: TGTGCCAGCAGACTACAGGGTACAACGACCCAGTACTTC.

V is TRBV7-8 and J is TRBJ2-1; TRBD2 matches at 9 bases. J gave up 6 bases and V 4 bases, and 19 bases lay outside the gene matches. CDR1 and CDR2 (germline): SGHVS, FQNEAQ. This CDR3 is built from 19 residues. The chain's CDR3 is CASSSTRTVAGVFANEQFF. CDR3 DNA sequence: TGTGCCAGCAGCTCAACGCGGACTGTAGCGGGAGTATTCGCCAATGAGCAGTTCTTC.

This sequence joins TRBV10-3 and TRBJ2-7; D perhaps matches TRBD2 (6 bases). V lost 6 bases and J lost 6, with 12 bases in between. Germline CDR1 ENHRY, CDR2 SYGVKD. The CDR3 totals 12 residues. The CDR3 region has the DNA TGTGCCATCAGGGGCGGGACTGGCGAGCAGTACTTC. As protein: CAIRGGTGEQYF.